This T cell receptor beta chain was captured by sequencing in a study of T-cell reconstitution after alpha-beta-depleted transplantation in children. Study-level findings and limits: Some patients' high day-60 TCRbeta diversity was attributed to recipient cells surviving conditioning. At one year after transplant, newly produced T cells mostly accounted for T-cell counts and diversity. There were reportedly several hundred expanded graft clones from which alpha-beta T cells came about two months after transplant.

The CDR3 length is 15 residues. Germline assignment: CDR1 SGHVS and CDR2 FQNEAQ. Unmatched junction bases numbered 6, after V lost 2 bases and J lost 4 bases. There are a few counts of this clonotype. Its antigen is as yet unknown. Unique molecular identifiers tagged the TCRbeta library. TCRdb redid the calling of the PCR reads with MiXCR, one entry per CDR3 protein. Here the sample spans some 310,000 distinct CDR3 sequences, 23% being singletons. The starting material was PBMCs, mostly from graft donor cells, obtained 180 days after TCRalphabeta/CD19-depleted stem cell transplant. The receptor was derived from a male patient younger than 18 who had a stem cell transplant for acute lymphoblastic leukemia, so the T cells may come from the graft donor. The chain uses TRBV7-8 and TRBJ2-3, with 7 bases that match TRBD2. CDR3 nucleotide sequence: TGTGCCAGCAGCTTAAATGGACTAGTATCAGATACGCAGTATTTT. Translation gives CASSLNGLVSDTQYF. The full variable domain, rest sourced from reference TRBV7-8 and TRBJ2-3, is GAGVSQSPRYKVAKRGQDVALRCDPISGHVSLFWYQQALGQGPEFLTYFQNEAQLDKSGLPSDRFFAERPEGSVSTLKIQRTQQEDSAVYLCASSLNGLVSDTQYFGPGTRLTVL.